These 16 T cell receptor beta chains originate from one sample sequenced in a study of OX40 agonist ivuxolimab in advanced cancers. The assay was immunoSEQ multiplex PCR, and TCRdb's table has in-frame clones only and misses some. The sample lists 65,000 to 70,000 clones; 87% were seen once. The sequenced sample was CD4+ or CD8+ T cells sorted from blood, obtained in a trial of the OX40 agonist ivuxolimab. These receptors came from an adult with an advanced solid tumor such as melanoma, head and neck, liver or kidney cancer.

The rearrangement joins TRBV18 to TRBJ2-5; D perhaps matches TRBD1 (5 bases). Trimming took 2 bases from V and 2 from J, leaving 12 bases between them. Germline V gene data show CDR1 as KGHSH and CDR2 as LQKENI. This CDR3 has 15 residues. The CDR3 here is CASSPRPTVQETQYF. CDR3 sequence (DNA): TGTGCCAGCTCACCAAGACCGACAGTTCAAGAGACCCAGTACTTC.

The chain links TRBV7-9 to TRBJ2-5; D may be TRBD1 or TRBD2 (6 bases each). The CDR3 length is 15 residues. Trimming removed 0 bases from V and 2 bases from J, with 10 bases in between. Germline values: CDR1 SEHNR, CDR2 FQNEAQ (reference sequence). The CDR3 region has the DNA TGTGCCAGCAGCTTAGCACAGGGAGGACAAGAGACCCAGTACTTC. Protein product: CASSLAQGGQETQYF.

In the case of this clone: One end of the junction varies from germline; a read error may be responsible. Here the CDR3 DNA reads TGTGCCAGTAGTATGGAGAGGAACAATGAAGCTTTCTTT. It translates to CASSMERNNEAFF. V gene TRBV19 combines with J gene TRBJ1-1; D not resolved. This CDR3 is built from 13 residues. From germline, CDR1 is LNHDA and CDR2 SQIVND (reference sequence).

This clone was detected a few times. The genes are TRBV6-1 and TRBJ1-5; 7 bases fit TRBD1. The CDR3 contains 15 residues. Unmatched junction bases numbered 2, after V lost 2 bases and J lost 1 base. The germline V gene has CDR1 MNHNS and CDR2 SASEGT. CDR3 sequence: CASSENRGSNQPQHF. The CDR3 DNA sequence: TGTGCCAGCAGTGAAAACAGGGGCAGCAATCAGCCCCAGCATTTT.

The chain employs TRBV7-9 and TRBJ2-6; 8 positions agree with TRBD1. CDR1 is SEHNR and CDR2 is FQNEAQ in the germline V gene (reference sequence). The CDR3 length is 15 residues. Trimming took 4 bases from V and 2 from J; bases not matched to a gene: 1. The CDR3 region is CASSSTGAGANVLTF. The DNA for the CDR3 is TGTGCCAGCAGCTCGACAGGGGCTGGGGCCAACGTCCTGACTTTC.

Concerning this clone itself: At one end, the junction sequence differs from germline, possibly due to a read error. In the same sample, other DNA sequences code for this CDR3. The chain has TRBV11-3 and TRBJ2-2; a weak D match, TRBD2 (5 bases). The CDR3 totals 13 residues. From germline, CDR1 is SGHNT and CDR2 YENEEA. Here the CDR3 DNA reads TGTGCCAGCAGCTATGACGGTACCGGGGAGTTGTTTTTT. It codes for CASSYDGTGELFF.

For the CDR3, the DNA is TGTGCCTGGAAAAGAGGGCTGAACACTGAAGCTTTCTTT. Translating gives CAWKRGLNTEAFF. The V gene is TRBV30, the J gene TRBJ1-1; unclear D gene. Germline V CDR1 and CDR2: GTSNPN, SVGIG (reference sequence). V was shortened by 4 bases and J by 0 bases, with 9 bases between the two germline ends. This CDR3 region has 13 residues.

V usage is TRBV2 and J usage is TRBJ1-5, with 8 bases fitting TRBD1. The junction had 6 bases not matched to a gene; V was cut back by 6 bases and J by 2 bases. This CDR3 spans 15 amino acids. Per the germline V gene, CDR1 is SNHLY and CDR2 is FYNNEI. CDR3 sequence reads: CASREQGVGNQPQHF. The CDR3 bases are TGTGCCAGCAGAGAACAGGGGGTAGGCAATCAGCCCCAGCATTTT.

The chain uses TRBV6-6 and TRBJ1-2; D gene ambiguous. Trimming removed 0 bases from V and 8 bases from J, with 10 bases in between. CDR1 is MNHNY and CDR2 is SVGAGI in the germline V gene (reference sequence). This CDR3 has 13 residues. The CDR3 here is CASSYSDREGYTF. CDR3 sequence (DNA): TGTGCCAGCAGTTACTCGGACCGAGAGGGCTACACCTTC.

The chain carries TRBV28 and TRBJ1-4; D remains ambiguous. Trimming removed 2 bases at V and 0 bases at J, with 4 bases between. CDR3 length: 14 residues. Germline CDR1 reads MDHEN; CDR2 reads SYDVKM. CDR3 sequence: CASSLSSTNEKLFF. The CDR3 DNA sequence: TGTGCCAGCAGTTTAAGCTCAACTAATGAAAAACTGTTTTTT.

The chain links TRBV5-1 to TRBJ2-1, with TRBD2 matching over 9 bases. The CDR3 covers 14 residues. Germline assignment: CDR1 SGHRS and CDR2 YFSETQ. The V gene end was trimmed by 5 bases and the J gene end by 8 bases; junction bases not matched to a gene: 8. In DNA form, the CDR3 reads TGCGCCAGCAGTAAAGCGGGGGGAATGGATGAGCAGTTCTTC. The encoded protein is CASSKAGGMDEQFF.

The chain employs TRBV9 and TRBJ2-5; no firm D call. Germline values: CDR1 SGDLS, CDR2 YYNGEE. The CDR3 length is 13 residues. Between the trimmed V and J ends, which lost 0 bases and 3 bases, there was a span of 6 bases. The CDR3 here is CASSVGEEETQYF. DNA for the CDR3: TGTGCCAGCAGCGTAGGTGAGGAAGAGACCCAGTACTTC.

The chain is built from TRBV21-1 and TRBJ1-2; TRBD1, the table's D call, was not compared with the DNA. TRBV21-1 is noted as a pseudogene. This CDR3 region has 17 residues. The CDR3 DNA follows: TGTGCCAGCAGCAACCCCGATAACCTGGACAGGGGGCATGGCTACACCTTC. Protein product: CASSNPDNLDRGHGYTF.

The rearrangement uses TRBV30 and TRBJ1-2, with 8 bases aligning to TRBD1. Germline CDR1 is GTSNPN and CDR2 is SVGIG (reference sequence). With V trimmed by 2 bases and J by 6 bases, 2 bases remained unmatched. This CDR3 comprises 12 residues. The CDR3 protein is CAWSSRGHGYTF. As DNA, the CDR3 is TGTGCCTGGAGTTCCAGGGGGCATGGCTACACCTTC.

The chain carries TRBV4-3 and TRBJ2-1; 8 nucleotides match TRBD2. V trimming: 2 bases; J trimming: 7 bases; junction bases outside the gene matches: 7. Germline assignment: CDR1 LGHNA and CDR2 YSLEER. The CDR3 covers 15 residues. Written as DNA, the CDR3 is TGCGCCAGCAGCCAAAACGGGGGGGCTTTGAATGAGCAGTTCTTC. It encodes CASSQNGGALNEQFF.

This clone was seen once. The V gene is TRBV5-1, the J gene TRBJ2-1; 8 bases fit TRBD1. With V trimmed by 7 bases and J by 3 bases, 6 bases remained unmatched. The CDR3 loop spans 14 amino acids. Per the germline V gene, CDR1 is SGHRS and CDR2 is YFSETQ. The CDR3 loop is CASSGGGLYNEQFF. In nucleotides, the CDR3 is TGCGCCAGCTCAGGGGGCGGACTCTACAATGAGCAGTTCTTC.